The entry that follows covers one T cell receptor beta chain sequence. This CDR3 is built from 15 residues. The V end was cut by 0 bases, the J end by 9 bases, with 12 bases between. CDR1 is SEHNR and CDR2 is FQNEAQ in the germline V gene (reference sequence). The record originates from a study of CD8 T cells in ankylosing spondylitis. As the method for making TCR beta libraries, quantitative 5'-RACE with molecular barcodes was used. TCRdb ran MiXCR on the 5' RACE reads and lists one entry per CDR3 protein. Seen here are 100,000 to 150,000 distinct CDR3 sequences, about a tenth observed once, and the top ten hold approximately 3.4%.

The chain uses TRBV7-9 and TRBJ1-6; D is perhaps TRBD1 (6 bases). Sequencing input: blood, either unsorted or a sorted T cell fraction (not recorded which). This TCR was sampled from a male donor with ankylosing spondylitis or in good health (not recorded which). The CDR3 bases are TGTGCCAGCAGCTTAGCGGACAGCTCGGCTTCACCCCTCCACTTT. This gives the protein CASSLADSSASPLHF.